The T cell receptor beta chain under discussion was sequenced for a study of EBV T-cell therapy then PD-1 blockade in nasopharyngeal carcinoma. Stated treatment: AdE1-LMPpoly-expanded autologous EBV-specific T-cell therapy followed by anti-PD-1 nivolumab. Generated by immunoSEQ multiplex PCR, the TCRdb table keeps only in-frame clones and is missing some. The profile shows 15,000 or so clones, 75% to 90% of them singletons. As concerns this clone: The antigen is undetermined.

Germline assignment: CDR1 MNHEY and CDR2 SVGEGT. The V segment lost 5 bases and the J segment 9 bases; nucleotides outside the gene matches: 13. CDR3 length equals 15 residues. Source: CD8+ T cells from blood, taken at day 0 from a patient whose treatment included autologous EBV-specific T cells and nivolumab. The TCR comes from a man aged 40-49 years with nasopharyngeal carcinoma. The chain combines TRBV6-2 or TRBV6-3 with TRBJ2-1; TRBD2 aligns across 7 bases. The CDR3 DNA is TGTGCCAGCAGTCGGACGGGGGGAGTTAAGACTGAGCAGTTCTTC. Amino acids: CASSRTGGVKTEQFF.